This T cell receptor beta chain was sequenced during a study of Graves' ophthalmopathy and Graves' hyperthyroidism. Notes on the study in general: From stable hyperthyroidism, ophthalmopathy was separated by a 13-signature model with just over 85% sensitivity and over 70% specificity.

Amplification of the TCR beta CDR3 regions used RNA transcripts (as template). HTBI primers were employed in first-round RT-PCR, then a second-round multiplex PCR followed. TCRdb redid the calling of the multiplex PCR reads with MiXCR, one entry per CDR3 protein. This sample has approximately 160,000 distinct CDR3 sequences, with approximately 40% found just once. Trimming at V came to 4 bases and at J to 0 bases, leaving 4 bases not matched to a gene. From germline, CDR1 is KGHDR and CDR2 SFDVKD. The CDR3 spans 17 residues. Diagnosis relied on clinical symptoms, serum thyroxine, TRAb, thyroid ultrasound and orbital computed tomography. This clonotype was detected ten times or more. The target antigen is unknown.

Sequenced sample: peripheral blood. This TCR was recovered from a man aged 30 to 45 with Graves' ophthalmopathy. The chain carries TRBV24-1 and TRBJ2-2; 10 positions agree with TRBD2. The CDR3 loop reads CATSDPTSGSNTGELFF. CDR3 nucleotide sequence: TGTGCCACCAGTGACCCGACTAGCGGGTCGAACACCGGGGAGCTGTTTTTT.